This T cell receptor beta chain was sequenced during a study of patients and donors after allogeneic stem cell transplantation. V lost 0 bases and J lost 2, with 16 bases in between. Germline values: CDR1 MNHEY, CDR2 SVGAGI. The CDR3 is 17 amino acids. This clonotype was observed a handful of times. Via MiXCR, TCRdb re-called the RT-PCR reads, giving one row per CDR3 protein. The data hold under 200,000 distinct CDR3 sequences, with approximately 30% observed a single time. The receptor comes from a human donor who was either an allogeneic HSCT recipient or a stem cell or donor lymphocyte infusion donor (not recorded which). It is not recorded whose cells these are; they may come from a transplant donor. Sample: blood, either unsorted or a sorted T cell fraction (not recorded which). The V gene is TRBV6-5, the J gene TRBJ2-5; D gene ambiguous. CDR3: CASSYSYLIATQETQYF. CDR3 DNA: TGTGCCAGCAGTTACTCGTATCTGATTGCTACACAAGAGACCCAGTACTTC.